The 17 T cell receptor beta chains below come from one sample, sequenced in a study of T cells after yellow fever vaccination. TCRdb re-analysed the 5' RACE reads in MiXCR, keeping a single row per CDR3 protein. Among over 300,000 distinct CDR3 sequences listed, about 4% were seen once. The specimen comprised PBMCs, sampled 5 days after the yellow fever booster vaccination. The receptors were gathered from a man younger than 35 who received the YFV17D yellow fever vaccine.

This clonotype was recorded a few times. This chain links TRBV4-3 with TRBJ1-6; no clear D. Deletions cut 0 bases from V and 7 bases from J, with 4 bases between. This CDR3 is 13 amino acids long. Germline V gene data show CDR1 as LGHNA and CDR2 as YSLEER. In DNA form, the CDR3 reads TGCGCCAGCAGCCAAGATGGAAATTCACCCCTCCACTTT. It specifies CASSQDGNSPLHF.

This clonotype was seen a few times. The V call is TRBV5-6, the J call TRBJ2-1; no definite D call. CDR3 length: 16 amino acids. Germline CDR1 SGHDT, CDR2 YYEEEE. The germline V and J ends were trimmed by 1 base and 4 bases, with 15 bases remaining between them. CDR3 in amino acids: CASSLWFGMEYNEQFF. CDR3 nucleotide sequence: TGTGCCAGCAGCTTGTGGTTCGGCATGGAATACAATGAGCAGTTCTTC.

CDR3 nucleotide sequence: TGTGCCAGCAGCCAAGATCTTACTAGCGGGGGGCGGACCCAGTACTTC. Encoded protein: CASSQDLTSGGRTQYF. The chain combines TRBV3-1 with TRBJ2-5, with 12 bases matching TRBD2. V was pared by 0 bases and J by 7 bases, with 6 bases of the junction left unmatched. CDR3 length equals 16 residues. CDR1 LGHDT and CDR2 YNNKEL come from the germline V gene (reference sequence).

The CDR3 bases are TGTGCCAGCAGCTTCTGGGTAGGCAATGAGCAGTTCTTC. Protein sequence: CASSFWVGNEQFF. The chain recombines TRBV7-2 with TRBJ2-1; D unclear. The CDR3 is 13 amino acids. Germline lookup yields CDR1 SGHTA and CDR2 FQGNSA. V was pared by 3 bases and J by 6 bases, with 9 bases between.

In its sample, this clonotype was seen a few times. The rearrangement uses TRBV5-4 and TRBJ1-4; 7 positions match TRBD1. After removal of 6 bases from V and 12 bases from J, the junction contained 11 bases not matched to a gene. The CDR3 length is 13 residues. The germline V gene has CDR1 SGHNT and CDR2 YYREEE (reference sequence). CDR3 in DNA: TGTGCCAGCAACGGACAGGTTAATGAGGAACTGTTTTTT. It is translated as CASNGQVNEELFF.

This clonotype was observed a few times. The chain is built from TRBV28 and TRBJ1-2; no firm D call. CDR1 is MDHEN and CDR2 is SYDVKM in the germline V gene. Trimming pared 8 bases from V and 7 bases from J, leaving 11 bases between. The CDR3 contains 11 residues. CDR3 in amino acids: CASAAVGGYTF. CDR3 nucleotide sequence: TGTGCCAGCGCGGCGGTGGGTGGCTACACCTTC.

The chain has TRBV2 and TRBJ1-5, with TRBD1 matching 7 bases. Germline CDR1 SNHLY, CDR2 FYNNEI. V lost 1 base and J lost 6; bases outside the gene matches: 3. The CDR3 is 14 amino acids. Here the CDR3 DNA reads TGTGCCAGCAGTGAAGAGGGGGCGGGTCAGCCCCAGCATTTT. Protein: CASSEEGAGQPQHF.

This clonotype appeared a few times. This sequence joins TRBV24-1 and TRBJ2-7; D unclear. CDR1 and CDR2 (germline): KGHDR, SFDVKD. The CDR3 is 13 amino acids. With 3 bases removed from V and 6 bases from J, the gap between germline ends came to 11 bases. The CDR3 spells CATSDPPKCEQYV. CDR3 DNA sequence: TGTGCCACCAGTGATCCCCCTAAGTGCGAGCAGTACGTC.

This clonotype was observed a few times. V and J are TRBV20-1 and TRBJ2-3; TRBD2 aligns across 8 bases. The CDR3 consists of 16 residues. V lost 0 bases and J lost 7; bases outside the gene matches: 12. Germline loops: CDR1 DFQATT, CDR2 SNEGSKA (reference sequence). The CDR3 protein is CSARDLGLDRKYTQYF. For the CDR3, the DNA is TGCAGTGCTAGAGATTTGGGACTAGATCGAAAGTATACGCAGTATTTT.

The table lists this clonotype with a few counts. The gene calls are TRBV9 and TRBJ1-1; perhaps TRBD1 as D (5 bases). V lost 4 bases, J lost 4 bases, and 20 bases lay in between. The length of the CDR3 is 16 residues. The germline V gene has CDR1 SGDLS and CDR2 YYNGEE. The CDR3 DNA follows: TGTGCCAGCAGCCCCAGCTCAGGGACCCACACCACTGAAGCTTTCTTT. Translation: CASSPSSGTHTTEAFF.

This clonotype was found many times. The genes are TRBV30 and TRBJ2-7; D call uncertain. CDR1 and CDR2 (germline): GTSNPN, SVGIG (reference sequence). V lost 0 bases, J lost 2 bases, and 5 bases lay in between. The CDR3 has 12 amino acids. The CDR3: CAWSVDTYEQYF. CDR3 DNA sequence: TGTGCCTGGAGTGTCGACACCTACGAGCAGTACTTC. Using reference TRBV30 and TRBJ2-7 for the parts outside the CDR3, the full variable domain is SQTIHQWPATLVQPVGSPLSLECTVEGTSNPNLYWYRQAAGRGLQLLFYSVGIGQISSEVPQNLSASRPQDRQFILSSKKLLLSDSGFYLCAWSVDTYEQYFGPGTRLTVT.

This clonotype was recorded a few times. CDR3 amino acids: CASSVETFTDTQYF. CDR3 coding DNA: TGTGCCAGCAGCGTAGAAACCTTCACAGATACGCAGTATTTT. The V and J genes are TRBV9 and TRBJ2-3; D gene unclear. This CDR3 contains 14 residues. Per germline, CDR1 SGDLS and CDR2 YYNGEE. V dropped 0 bases and J dropped 2 bases, with 7 bases sitting between them.

The rearrangement joins TRBV30 to TRBJ1-1, with D possibly matching TRBD1 (5 bases). V gave up 2 bases and J gave up 5 bases, with 12 bases separating them. The germline V gene has CDR1 GTSNPN and CDR2 SVGIG (reference sequence). The CDR3 totals 13 residues. CDR3 region: CAWSRGVGTEAFF. In DNA form, the CDR3 reads TGTGCCTGGAGTAGAGGGGTTGGGACTGAAGCTTTCTTT.

The chain carries TRBV7-6 and TRBJ2-1, with D unresolved. The germline gives CDR1 SGHVS, CDR2 FNYEAQ. There are 13 residues in the CDR3. Trimming removed 3 bases at V and 5 bases at J, with 8 bases between. The CDR3: CASSFRANNEQFF. The CDR3 DNA sequence: TGTGCCAGCAGCTTTAGGGCGAACAATGAGCAGTTCTTC.

The J gene is TRBJ1-6, the V gene TRBV4-2, with TRBD1 as a possible D gene (6 bases). CDR1 and CDR2 from the germline V gene are LGHNA and YNFKEQ. V gave up 0 bases and J gave up 8 bases, with 11 bases separating them. This CDR3 comprises 15 residues. The CDR3 sequence is CASSQDRPGDSPLHF. CDR3 in DNA: TGTGCCAGCAGCCAAGATCGGCCAGGGGATTCACCCCTCCACTTT.

J is TRBJ2-7 and V is TRBV7-2; D is perhaps TRBD2 (5 bases). CDR1 is SGHTA, CDR2 FQGNSA, per germline. Trimming removed 1 base from V and 3 bases from J, with 7 bases in between. The CDR3 is 13 amino acids. Here the CDR3 reads CASSLERDYEQYF. The CDR3 bases are TGTGCCAGCAGCTTAGAACGGGACTACGAGCAGTACTTC.

This clonotype was recorded many times. V gene TRBV3-1 combines with J gene TRBJ1-3; TRBD1 matches 9 bases. With 2 bases clipped from V and 4 bases from J, the junction kept 6 bases outside the gene matches. CDR3 size: 16 residues. Germline loops: CDR1 LGHDT, CDR2 YNNKEL (reference sequence). CDR3 region: CASSQPGTGIGNTIYF. The CDR3 coding sequence is TGTGCCAGCAGCCAACCAGGGACAGGGATCGGAAACACCATATATTTT.